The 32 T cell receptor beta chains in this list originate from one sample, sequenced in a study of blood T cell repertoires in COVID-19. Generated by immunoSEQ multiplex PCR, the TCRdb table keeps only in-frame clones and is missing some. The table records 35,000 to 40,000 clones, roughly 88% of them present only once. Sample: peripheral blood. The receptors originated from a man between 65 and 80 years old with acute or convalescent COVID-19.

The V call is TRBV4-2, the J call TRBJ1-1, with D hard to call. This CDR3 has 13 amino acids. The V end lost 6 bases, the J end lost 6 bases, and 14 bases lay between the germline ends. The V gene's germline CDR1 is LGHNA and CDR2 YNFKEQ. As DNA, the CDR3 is TGTGCCAGCAGTCCTCTTTCGAGCGCTGAAGCTTTCTTT. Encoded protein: CASSPLSSAEAFF.

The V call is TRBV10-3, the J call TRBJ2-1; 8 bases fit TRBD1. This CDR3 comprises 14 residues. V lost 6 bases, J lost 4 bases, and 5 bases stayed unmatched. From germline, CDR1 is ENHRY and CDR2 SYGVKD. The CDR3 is CAISKGQEYNEQFF. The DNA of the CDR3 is TGTGCCATCAGCAAGGGACAGGAGTACAATGAGCAGTTCTTC.

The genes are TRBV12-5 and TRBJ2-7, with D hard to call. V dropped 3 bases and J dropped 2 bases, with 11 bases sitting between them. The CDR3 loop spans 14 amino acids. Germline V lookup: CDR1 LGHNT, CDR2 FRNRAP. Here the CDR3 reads CASGFPQATYEQYF. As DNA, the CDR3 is TGTGCTAGTGGTTTCCCCCAGGCGACCTACGAGCAGTACTTC.

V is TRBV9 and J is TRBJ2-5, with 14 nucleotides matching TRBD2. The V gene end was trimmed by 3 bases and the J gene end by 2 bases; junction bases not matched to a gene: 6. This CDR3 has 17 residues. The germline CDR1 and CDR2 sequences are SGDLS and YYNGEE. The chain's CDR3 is CASSAGLAGGRQETQYF. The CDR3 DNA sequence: TGTGCCAGCAGCGCTGGACTAGCGGGAGGTCGACAAGAGACCCAGTACTTC. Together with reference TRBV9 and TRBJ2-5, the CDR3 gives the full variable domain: DSGVTQTPKHLITATGQRVTLRCSPRSGDLSVYWYQQSLDQGLQFLIQYYNGEERAKGNILERFSAQQFPDLHSELNLSSLELGDSALYFCASSAGLAGGRQETQYFGPGTRLLVL.

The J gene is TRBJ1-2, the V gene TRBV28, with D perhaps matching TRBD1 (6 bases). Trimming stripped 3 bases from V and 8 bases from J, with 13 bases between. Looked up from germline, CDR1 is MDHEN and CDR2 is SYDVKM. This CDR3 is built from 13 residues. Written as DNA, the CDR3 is TGTGCCAGCAGTTTCCAGGGGACCTTGGGCTACACCTTC. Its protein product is CASSFQGTLGYTF.

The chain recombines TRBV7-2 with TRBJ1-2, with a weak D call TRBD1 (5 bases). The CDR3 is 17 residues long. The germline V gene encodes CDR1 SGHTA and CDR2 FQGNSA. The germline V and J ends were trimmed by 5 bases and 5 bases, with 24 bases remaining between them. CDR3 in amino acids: CASSPGGGRSPDYGYTF. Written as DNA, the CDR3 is TGTGCCAGCAGCCCTGGGGGGGGACGGTCGCCGGATTATGGCTACACCTTC.

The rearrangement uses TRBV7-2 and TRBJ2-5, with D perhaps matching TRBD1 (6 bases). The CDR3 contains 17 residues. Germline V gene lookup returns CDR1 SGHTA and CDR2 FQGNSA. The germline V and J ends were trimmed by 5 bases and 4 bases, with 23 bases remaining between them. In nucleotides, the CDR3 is TGTGCCAGCAGCCATCCTCAAACCAGGGGATCCTCAGAGACCCAGTACTTC. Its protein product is CASSHPQTRGSSETQYF. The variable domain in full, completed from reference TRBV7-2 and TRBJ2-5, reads GAGVSQSPSNKVTEKGKDVELRCDPISGHTALYWYRQSLGQGLEFLIYFQGNSAPDKSGLPSDRFSAERTGGSVSTLTIQRTQQEDSAVYLCASSHPQTRGSSETQYFGPGTRLLVL.

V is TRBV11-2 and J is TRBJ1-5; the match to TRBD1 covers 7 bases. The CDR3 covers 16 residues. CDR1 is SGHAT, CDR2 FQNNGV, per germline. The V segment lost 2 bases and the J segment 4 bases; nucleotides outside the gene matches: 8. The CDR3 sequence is CASSLHPGQINQPQHF. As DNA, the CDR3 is TGTGCCAGCAGCTTACACCCGGGACAGATTAATCAGCCCCAGCATTTT.

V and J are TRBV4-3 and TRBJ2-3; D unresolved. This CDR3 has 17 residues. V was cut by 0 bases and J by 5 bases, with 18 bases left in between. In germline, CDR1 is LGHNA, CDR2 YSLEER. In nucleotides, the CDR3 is TGCGCCAGCAGCCAAGATTGGCCTAGTGCTGCACAAGATACGCAGTATTTT. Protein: CASSQDWPSAAQDTQYF.

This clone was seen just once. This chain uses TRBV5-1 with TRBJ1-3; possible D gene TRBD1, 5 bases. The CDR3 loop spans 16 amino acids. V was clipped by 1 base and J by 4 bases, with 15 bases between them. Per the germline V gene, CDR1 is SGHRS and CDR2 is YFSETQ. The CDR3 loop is CASSLNAIGEGNTIYF. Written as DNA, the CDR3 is TGCGCCAGCAGCTTGAATGCCATAGGGGAAGGAAACACCATATATTTT.

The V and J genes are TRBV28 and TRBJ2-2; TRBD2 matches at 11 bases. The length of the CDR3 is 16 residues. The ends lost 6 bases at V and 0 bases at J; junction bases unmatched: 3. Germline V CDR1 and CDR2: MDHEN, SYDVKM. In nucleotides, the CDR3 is TGTGCCAGCAGACGGGGACTAGCGGCGAACACCGGGGAGCTGTTTTTT. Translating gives CASRRGLAANTGELFF.

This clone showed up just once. The CDR3 DNA sequence: TGTGCCAGCAGCTCCTTTAGTGCGGGATTGACTGAGCAGTTCTTC. It specifies CASSSFSAGLTEQFF. The chain couples TRBV7-3 to TRBJ2-1; the D gene is possibly TRBD2 (6 bases). In germline, CDR1 is SGHTA, CDR2 FQGTGA. With 4 bases removed from V and 9 bases from J, the gap between germline ends came to 19 bases. This CDR3 is 15 amino acids long.

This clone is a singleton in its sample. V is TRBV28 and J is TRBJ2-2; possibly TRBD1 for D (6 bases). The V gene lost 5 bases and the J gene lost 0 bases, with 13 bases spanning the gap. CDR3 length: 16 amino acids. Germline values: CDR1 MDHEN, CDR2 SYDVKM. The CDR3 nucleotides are TGTGCCAGCAGTAGCCGAAAGGGGGCGAACACCGGGGAGCTGTTTTTT. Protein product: CASSSRKGANTGELFF.

CDR3 sequence (DNA): TGTGCCTGGAGTCCCACCCCGGACAGGGATAACTCCTACGAGCAGTACTTC. This gives the protein CAWSPTPDRDNSYEQYF. The chain joins TRBV30 to TRBJ2-7, with 8 bases lining up with TRBD1. The CDR3 is made up of 17 amino acids. The germline gives CDR1 GTSNPN, CDR2 SVGIG (reference sequence). V trimming: 2 bases; J trimming: 0 bases; junction bases outside the gene matches: 12.

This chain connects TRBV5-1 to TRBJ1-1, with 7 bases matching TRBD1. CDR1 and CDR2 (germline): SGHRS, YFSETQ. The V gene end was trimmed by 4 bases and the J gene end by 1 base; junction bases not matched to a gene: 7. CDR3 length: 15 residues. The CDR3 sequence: CASSETGTENTEAFF. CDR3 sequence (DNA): TGCGCCAGCAGCGAAACCGGGACAGAGAACACTGAAGCTTTCTTT.

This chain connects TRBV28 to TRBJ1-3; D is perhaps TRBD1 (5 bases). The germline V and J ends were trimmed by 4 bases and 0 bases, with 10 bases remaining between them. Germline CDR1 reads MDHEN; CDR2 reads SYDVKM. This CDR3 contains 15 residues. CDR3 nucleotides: TGTGCCAGCAGTTACAGGAGACTCTCTGGAAACACCATATATTTT. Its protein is CASSYRRLSGNTIYF.

As DNA, the CDR3 is TGTGCCAGCAGCTCACTAGACCAATATACGCAGTATTTT. It encodes CASSSLDQYTQYF. The chain is built from TRBV11-2 and TRBJ2-3; possibly TRBD2 for D (5 bases). The CDR3 covers 13 residues. Looked up from germline, CDR1 is SGHAT and CDR2 is FQNNGV. Trimming took 4 bases from V and 7 from J, leaving 12 bases between them.

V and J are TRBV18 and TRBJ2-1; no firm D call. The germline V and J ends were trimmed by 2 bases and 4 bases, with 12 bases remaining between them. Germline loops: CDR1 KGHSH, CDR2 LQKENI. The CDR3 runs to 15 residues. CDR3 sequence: CASSPSGYGYNEQFF. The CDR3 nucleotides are TGTGCCAGCTCACCATCGGGTTATGGTTACAATGAGCAGTTCTTC.

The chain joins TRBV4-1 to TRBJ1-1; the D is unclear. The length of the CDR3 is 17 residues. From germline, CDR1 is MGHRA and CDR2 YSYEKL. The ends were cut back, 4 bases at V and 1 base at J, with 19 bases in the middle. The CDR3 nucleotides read TGCGCCAGCAGCCGCAGCGCAGCCAACCCAAAGAACACTGAAGCTTTCTTT. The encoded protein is CASSRSAANPKNTEAFF.

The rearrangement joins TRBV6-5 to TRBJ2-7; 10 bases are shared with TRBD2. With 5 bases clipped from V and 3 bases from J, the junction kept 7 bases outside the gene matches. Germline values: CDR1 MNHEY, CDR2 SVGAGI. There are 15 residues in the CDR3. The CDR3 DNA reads TGTGCCAGCAGTCCTAGCGGGAGAGCAAGCTACGAGCAGTACTTC. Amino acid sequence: CASSPSGRASYEQYF.

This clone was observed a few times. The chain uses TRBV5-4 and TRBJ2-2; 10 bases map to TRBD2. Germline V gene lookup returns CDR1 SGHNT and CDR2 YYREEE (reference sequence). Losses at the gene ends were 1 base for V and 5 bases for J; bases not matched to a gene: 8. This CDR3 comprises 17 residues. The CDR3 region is CASSLRSSGRKTGELFF. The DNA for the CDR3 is TGTGCCAGCAGCTTGCGTTCTAGCGGGAGAAAGACCGGGGAGCTGTTTTTT.

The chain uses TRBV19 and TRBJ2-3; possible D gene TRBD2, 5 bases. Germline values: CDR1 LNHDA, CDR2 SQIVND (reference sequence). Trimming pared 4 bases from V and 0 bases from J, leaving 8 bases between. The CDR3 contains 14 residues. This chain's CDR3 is CASSRRGSTDTQYF. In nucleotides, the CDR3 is TGTGCCAGTAGTAGGCGCGGGAGCACAGATACGCAGTATTTT. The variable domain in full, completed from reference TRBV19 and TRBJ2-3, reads DGGITQSPKYLFRKEGQNVTLSCEQNLNHDAMYWYRQDPGQGLRLIYYSQIVNDFQKGDIAEGYSVSREKKESFPLTVTSAQKNPTAFYLCASSRRGSTDTQYFGPGTRLTVL.

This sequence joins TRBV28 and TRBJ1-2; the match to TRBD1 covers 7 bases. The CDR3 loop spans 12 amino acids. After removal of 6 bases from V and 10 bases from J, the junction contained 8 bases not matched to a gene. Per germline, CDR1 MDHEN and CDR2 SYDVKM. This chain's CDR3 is CASRSGRGPYTF. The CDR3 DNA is TGTGCCAGCAGGTCCGGGAGGGGGCCCTACACCTTC.

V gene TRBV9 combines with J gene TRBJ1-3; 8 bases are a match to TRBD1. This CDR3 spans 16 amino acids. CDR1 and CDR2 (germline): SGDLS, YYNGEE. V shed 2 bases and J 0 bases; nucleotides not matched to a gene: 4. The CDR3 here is CASSVGQGFSGNTIYF. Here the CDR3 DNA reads TGTGCCAGCAGCGTTGGACAGGGTTTCTCTGGAAACACCATATATTTT.

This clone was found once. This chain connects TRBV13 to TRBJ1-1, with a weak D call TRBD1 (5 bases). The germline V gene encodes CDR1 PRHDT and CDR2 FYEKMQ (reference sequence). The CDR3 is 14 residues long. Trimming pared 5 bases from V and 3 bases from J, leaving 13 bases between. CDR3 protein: CASSPPPGHTEAFF. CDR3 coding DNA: TGTGCCAGCAGCCCACCCCCAGGGCACACTGAAGCTTTCTTT.

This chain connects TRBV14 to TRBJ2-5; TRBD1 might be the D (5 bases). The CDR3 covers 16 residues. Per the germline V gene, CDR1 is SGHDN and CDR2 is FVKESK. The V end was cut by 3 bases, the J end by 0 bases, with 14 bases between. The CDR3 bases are TGTGCCAGCAGCCAGGGCAGGGCCGCCAACCAAGAGACCCAGTACTTC. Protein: CASSQGRAANQETQYF.

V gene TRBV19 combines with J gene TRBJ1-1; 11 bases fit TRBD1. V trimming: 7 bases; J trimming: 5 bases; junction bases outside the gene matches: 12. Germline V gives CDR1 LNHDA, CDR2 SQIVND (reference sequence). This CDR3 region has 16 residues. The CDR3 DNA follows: TGTGCCAGTACCCCGTGGGACAGGGGGAAGCCAACTGAAGCTTTCTTT. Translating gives CASTPWDRGKPTEAFF.

CDR3 nucleotide sequence: TGTGCCAGCAGTTCGGGGAGCCTAGAGGCAGATACGCAGTATTTT. It yields the protein CASSSGSLEADTQYF. The chain joins TRBV28 to TRBJ2-3, with a tentative D call TRBD2 (5 bases). The V gene's germline CDR1 is MDHEN and CDR2 SYDVKM. CDR3 length: 15 amino acids. Trimming shortened V by 4 bases and J by 4 bases, and 15 bases separated the two germline ends.

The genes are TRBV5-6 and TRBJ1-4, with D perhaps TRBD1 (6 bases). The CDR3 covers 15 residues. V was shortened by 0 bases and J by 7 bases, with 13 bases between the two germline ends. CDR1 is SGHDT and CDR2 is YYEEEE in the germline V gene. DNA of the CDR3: TGTGCCAGCAGCTTGGGATCCGCACAGGGTGAAAAACTGTTTTTT. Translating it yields CASSLGSAQGEKLFF.

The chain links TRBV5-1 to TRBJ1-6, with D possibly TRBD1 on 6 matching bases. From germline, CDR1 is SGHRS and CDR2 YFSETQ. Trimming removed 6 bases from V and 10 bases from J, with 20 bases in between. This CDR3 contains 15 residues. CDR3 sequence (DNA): TGCGCCAGCACCCCCGTGGCAGGGGTCCAGTCACCCCTCCACTTT. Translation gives CASTPVAGVQSPLHF.

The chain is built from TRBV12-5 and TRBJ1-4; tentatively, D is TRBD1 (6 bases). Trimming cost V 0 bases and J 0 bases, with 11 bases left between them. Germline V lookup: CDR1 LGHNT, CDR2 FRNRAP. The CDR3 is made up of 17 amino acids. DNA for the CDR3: TGTGCTAGTGGTTTGGTACTAGGACAGACAACTAATGAAAAACTGTTTTTT. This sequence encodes CASGLVLGQTTNEKLFF. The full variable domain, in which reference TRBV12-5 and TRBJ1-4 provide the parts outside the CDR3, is DARVTQTPRHKVTEMGQEVTMRCQPILGHNTVFWYRQTMMQGLELLAYFRNRAPLDDSGMPKDRFSAEMPDATLATLKIQPSEPRDSAVYFCASGLVLGQTTNEKLFFGSGTQLSVL.

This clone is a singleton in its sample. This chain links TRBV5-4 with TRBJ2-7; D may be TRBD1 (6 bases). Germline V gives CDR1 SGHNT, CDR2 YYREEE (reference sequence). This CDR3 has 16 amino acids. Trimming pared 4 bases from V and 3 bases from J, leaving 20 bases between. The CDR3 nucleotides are TGTGCCAGCAGCGGCATCCTACAGGGTCGGAGCTACGAGCAGTACTTC. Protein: CASSGILQGRSYEQYF.